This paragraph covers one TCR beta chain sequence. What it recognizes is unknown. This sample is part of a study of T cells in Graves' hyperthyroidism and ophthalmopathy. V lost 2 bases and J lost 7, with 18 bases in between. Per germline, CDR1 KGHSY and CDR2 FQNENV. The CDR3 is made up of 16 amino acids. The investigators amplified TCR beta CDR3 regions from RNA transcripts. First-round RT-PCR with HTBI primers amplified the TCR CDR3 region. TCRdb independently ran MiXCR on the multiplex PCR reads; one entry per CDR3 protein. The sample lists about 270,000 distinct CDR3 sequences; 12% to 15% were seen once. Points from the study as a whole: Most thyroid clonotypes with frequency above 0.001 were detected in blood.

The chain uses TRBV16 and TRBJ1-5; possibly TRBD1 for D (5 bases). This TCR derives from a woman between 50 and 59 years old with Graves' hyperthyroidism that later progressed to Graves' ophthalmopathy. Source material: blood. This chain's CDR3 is CASSQQSGTGDQPQHF. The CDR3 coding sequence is TGTGCCAGCAGCCAACAATCGGGTACGGGGGACCAGCCCCAGCATTTT.